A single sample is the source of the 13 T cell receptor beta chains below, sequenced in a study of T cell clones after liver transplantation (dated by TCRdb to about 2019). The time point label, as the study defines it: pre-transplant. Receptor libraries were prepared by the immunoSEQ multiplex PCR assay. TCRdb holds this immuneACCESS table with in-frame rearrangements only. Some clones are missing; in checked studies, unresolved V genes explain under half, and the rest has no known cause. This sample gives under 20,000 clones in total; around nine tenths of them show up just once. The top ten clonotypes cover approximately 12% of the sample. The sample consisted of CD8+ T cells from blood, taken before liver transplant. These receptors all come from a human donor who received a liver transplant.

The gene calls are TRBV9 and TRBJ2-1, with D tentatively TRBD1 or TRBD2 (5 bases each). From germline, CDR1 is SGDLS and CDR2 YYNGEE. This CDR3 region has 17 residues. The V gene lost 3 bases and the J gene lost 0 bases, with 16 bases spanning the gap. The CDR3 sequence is CASSAGHGTNSYNEQFF. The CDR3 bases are TGTGCCAGCAGCGCTGGGCACGGGACGAACTCCTACAATGAGCAGTTCTTC.

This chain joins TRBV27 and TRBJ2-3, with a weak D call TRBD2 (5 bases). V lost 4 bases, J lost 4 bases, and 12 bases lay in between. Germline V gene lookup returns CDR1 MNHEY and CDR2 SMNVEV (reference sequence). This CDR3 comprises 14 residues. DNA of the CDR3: TGTGCCAGCAGTTCGGGGTGGGTGGCAGATACGCAGTATTTT. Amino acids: CASSSGWVADTQYF.

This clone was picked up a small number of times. CDR3 protein: CASSTDMTDGDEQYF. The CDR3 DNA sequence: TGTGCCAGTAGTACCGACATGACCGACGGGGACGAGCAGTACTTC. J is TRBJ2-7 and V is TRBV19; possibly TRBD2 for D (5 bases). Germline V gives CDR1 LNHDA, CDR2 SQIVND (reference sequence). There are 15 residues in the CDR3. The ends were cut back, 4 bases at V and 5 bases at J, with 18 bases in the middle.

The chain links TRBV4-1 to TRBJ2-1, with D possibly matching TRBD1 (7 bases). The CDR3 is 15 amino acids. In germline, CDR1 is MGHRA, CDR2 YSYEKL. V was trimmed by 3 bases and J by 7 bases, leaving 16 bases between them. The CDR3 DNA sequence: TGCGCCAGCAGCCAGTCGGAGGGACAGCGAAATGAGCAGTTCTTC. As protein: CASSQSEGQRNEQFF.

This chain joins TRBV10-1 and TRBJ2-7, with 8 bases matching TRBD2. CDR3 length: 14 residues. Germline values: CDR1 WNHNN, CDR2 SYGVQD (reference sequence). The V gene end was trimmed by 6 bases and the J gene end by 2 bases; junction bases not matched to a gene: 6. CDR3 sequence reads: CASRAGGPTYEQYF. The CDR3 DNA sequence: TGCGCCAGCAGGGCGGGAGGCCCTACCTACGAGCAGTACTTC.

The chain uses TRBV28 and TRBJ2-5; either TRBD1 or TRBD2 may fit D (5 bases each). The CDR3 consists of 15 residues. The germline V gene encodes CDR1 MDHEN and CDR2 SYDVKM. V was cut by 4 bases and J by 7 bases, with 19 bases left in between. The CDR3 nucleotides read TGTGCCAGCAGTTCGGGACGGACTTCCACCTGGACCCAGTACTTC. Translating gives CASSSGRTSTWTQYF.

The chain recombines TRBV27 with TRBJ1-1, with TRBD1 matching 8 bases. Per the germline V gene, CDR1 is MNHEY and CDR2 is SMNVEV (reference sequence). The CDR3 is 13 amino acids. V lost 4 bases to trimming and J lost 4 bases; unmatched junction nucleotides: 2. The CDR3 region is CASSWTGSTEAFF. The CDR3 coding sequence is TGTGCCAGCAGTTGGACAGGGAGCACTGAAGCTTTCTTT.

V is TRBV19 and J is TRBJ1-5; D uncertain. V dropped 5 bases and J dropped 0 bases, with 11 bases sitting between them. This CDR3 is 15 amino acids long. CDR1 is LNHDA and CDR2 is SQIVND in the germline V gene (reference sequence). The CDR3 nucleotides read TGTGCCAGTAGTGGGTCAGTCTATAGCAATCAGCCCCAGCATTTT. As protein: CASSGSVYSNQPQHF.

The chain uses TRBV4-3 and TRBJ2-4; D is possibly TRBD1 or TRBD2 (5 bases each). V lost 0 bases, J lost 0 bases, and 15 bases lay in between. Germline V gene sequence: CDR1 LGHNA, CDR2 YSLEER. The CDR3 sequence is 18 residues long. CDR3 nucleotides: TGCGCCAGCAGCCAAGATCGATGGGGGAACTTAGCCAAAAACATTCAGTACTTC. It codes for CASSQDRWGNLAKNIQYF.

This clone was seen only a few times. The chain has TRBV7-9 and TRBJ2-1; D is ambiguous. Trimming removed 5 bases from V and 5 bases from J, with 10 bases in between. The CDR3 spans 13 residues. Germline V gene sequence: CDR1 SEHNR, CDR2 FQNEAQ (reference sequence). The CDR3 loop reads CASSPVSDNEQFF. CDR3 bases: TGTGCCAGCAGCCCCGTTAGTGACAATGAGCAGTTCTTC.

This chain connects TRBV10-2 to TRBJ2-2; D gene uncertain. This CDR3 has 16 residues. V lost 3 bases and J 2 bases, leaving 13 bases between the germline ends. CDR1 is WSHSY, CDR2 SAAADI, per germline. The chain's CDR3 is CASSENRDLNTGELFF. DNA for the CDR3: TGCGCCAGCAGTGAAAATCGAGACCTAAACACCGGGGAGCTGTTTTTT.

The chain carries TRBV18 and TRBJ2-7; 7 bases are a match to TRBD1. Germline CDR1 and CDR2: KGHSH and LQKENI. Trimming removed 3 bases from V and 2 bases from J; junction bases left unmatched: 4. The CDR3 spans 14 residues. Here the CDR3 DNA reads TGTGCCAGCTCACCGCCGGGACAGACCTACGAGCAGTACTTC. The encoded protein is CASSPPGQTYEQYF.

CDR3: CASSLAGSAYEQYF. In DNA, the CDR3 is TGTGCCAGCAGCTTGGCAGGTTCGGCCTACGAGCAGTACTTC. The chain links TRBV5-6 to TRBJ2-7; D ambiguous. V gave up 0 bases and J gave up 2 bases, with 9 bases separating them. CDR1 is SGHDT, CDR2 YYEEEE, per germline. The CDR3 runs 14 residues.